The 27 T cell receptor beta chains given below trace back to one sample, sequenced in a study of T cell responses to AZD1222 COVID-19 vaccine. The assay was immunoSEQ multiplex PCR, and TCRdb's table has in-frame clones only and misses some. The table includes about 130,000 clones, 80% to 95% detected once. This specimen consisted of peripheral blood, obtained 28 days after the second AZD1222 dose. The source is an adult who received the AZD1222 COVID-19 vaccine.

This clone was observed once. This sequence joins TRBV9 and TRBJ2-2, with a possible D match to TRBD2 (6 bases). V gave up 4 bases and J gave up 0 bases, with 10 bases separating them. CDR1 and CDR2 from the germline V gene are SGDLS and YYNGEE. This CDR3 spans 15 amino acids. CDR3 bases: TGTGCCAGCAGCCCGGGAGCCACGAACACCGGGGAGCTGTTTTTT. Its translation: CASSPGATNTGELFF.

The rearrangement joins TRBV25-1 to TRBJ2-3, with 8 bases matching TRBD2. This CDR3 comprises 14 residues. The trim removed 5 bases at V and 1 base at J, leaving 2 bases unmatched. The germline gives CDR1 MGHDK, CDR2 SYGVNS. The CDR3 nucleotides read TGTGCCAGCAGTCGAGCGGGGGGCACAGATACGCAGTATTTT. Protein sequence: CASSRAGGTDTQYF.

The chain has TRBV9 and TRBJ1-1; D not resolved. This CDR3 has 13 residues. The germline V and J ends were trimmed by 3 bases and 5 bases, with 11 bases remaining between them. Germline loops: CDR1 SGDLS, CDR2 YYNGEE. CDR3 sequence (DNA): TGTGCCAGCAGCGGCGATACGGGGACTGAAGCTTTCTTT. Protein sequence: CASSGDTGTEAFF.

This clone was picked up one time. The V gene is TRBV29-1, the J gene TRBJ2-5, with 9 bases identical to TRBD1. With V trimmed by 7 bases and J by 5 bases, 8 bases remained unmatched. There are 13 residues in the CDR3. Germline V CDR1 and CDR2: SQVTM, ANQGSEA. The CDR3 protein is CSARDRVSETQYF. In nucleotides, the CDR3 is TGCAGCGCCCGGGACAGGGTATCTGAGACCCAGTACTTC. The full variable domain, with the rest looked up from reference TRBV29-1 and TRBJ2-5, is SAVISQKPSRDICQRGTSLTIQCQVDSQVTMMFWYRQQPGQSLTLIATANQGSEATYESGFVIDKFPISRPNLTFSTLTVSNMSPEDSSIYLCSARDRVSETQYFGPGTRLLVL.

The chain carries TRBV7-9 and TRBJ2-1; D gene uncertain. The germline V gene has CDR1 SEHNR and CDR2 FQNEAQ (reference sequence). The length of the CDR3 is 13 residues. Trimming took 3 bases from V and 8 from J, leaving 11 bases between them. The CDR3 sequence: CASSFPGGDEQFF. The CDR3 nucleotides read TGTGCCAGCAGCTTCCCGGGTGGGGATGAGCAGTTCTTC.

The CDR3 sequence: CASSLTVGYEKLFF. The CDR3 nucleotides read TGTGCCAGCAGCTTAACTGTAGGGTACGAAAAACTGTTTTTT. The chain combines TRBV7-2 with TRBJ1-4; D uncertain. Trimming left V 2 bases short and J 8 bases short, with 12 bases between. Germline-derived CDR1 and CDR2 are SGHTA and FQGNSA. The CDR3 contains 14 residues. Drawing the rest from reference TRBV7-2 and TRBJ1-4, the complete variable domain is GAGVSQSPSNKVTEKGKDVELRCDPISGHTALYWYRQSLGQGLEFLIYFQGNSAPDKSGLPSDRFSAERTGGSVSTLTIQRTQQEDSAVYLCASSLTVGYEKLFFGSGTQLSVL.

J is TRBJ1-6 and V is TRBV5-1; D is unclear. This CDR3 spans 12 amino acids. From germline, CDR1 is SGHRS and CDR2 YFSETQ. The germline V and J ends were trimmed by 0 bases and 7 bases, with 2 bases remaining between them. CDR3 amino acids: CASSLGNSPLHF. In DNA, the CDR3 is TGCGCCAGCAGCTTGGGGAATTCACCCCTCCACTTT.

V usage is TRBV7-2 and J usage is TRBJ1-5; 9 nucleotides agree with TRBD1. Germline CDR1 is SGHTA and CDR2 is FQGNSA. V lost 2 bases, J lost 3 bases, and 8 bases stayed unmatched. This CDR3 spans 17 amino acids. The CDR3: CASSLPYGTGSNQPQHF. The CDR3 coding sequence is TGTGCCAGCAGCTTACCCTATGGGACAGGGTCCAATCAGCCCCAGCATTTT.

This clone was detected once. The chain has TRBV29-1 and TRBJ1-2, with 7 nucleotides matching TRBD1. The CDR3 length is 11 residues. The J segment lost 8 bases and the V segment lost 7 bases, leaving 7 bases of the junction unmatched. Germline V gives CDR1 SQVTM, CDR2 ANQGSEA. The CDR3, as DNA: TGCAGCGCCAAGGGGGCTCGGGGCTACACCTTC. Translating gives CSAKGARGYTF.

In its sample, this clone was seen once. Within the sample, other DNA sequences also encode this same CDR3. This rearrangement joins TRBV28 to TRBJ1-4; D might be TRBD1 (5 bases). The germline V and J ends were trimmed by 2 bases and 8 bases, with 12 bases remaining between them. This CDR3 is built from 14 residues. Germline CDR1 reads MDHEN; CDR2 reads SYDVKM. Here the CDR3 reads CASSLGTGREKLFF. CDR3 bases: TGTGCCAGCAGTTTAGGGACGGGCCGGGAAAAACTGTTTTTT.

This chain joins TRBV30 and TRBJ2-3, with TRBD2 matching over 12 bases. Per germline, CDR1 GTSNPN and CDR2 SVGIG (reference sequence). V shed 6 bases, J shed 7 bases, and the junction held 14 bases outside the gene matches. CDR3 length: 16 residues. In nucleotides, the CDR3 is TGTGCCTGCCACCAGGCCCAAACTAGCGGGGGGAATACGCAGTATTTT. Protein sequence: CACHQAQTSGGNTQYF.

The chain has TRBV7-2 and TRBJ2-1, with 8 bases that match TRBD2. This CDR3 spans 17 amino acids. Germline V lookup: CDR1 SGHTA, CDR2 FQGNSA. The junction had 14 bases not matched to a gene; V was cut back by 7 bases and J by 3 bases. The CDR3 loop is CASTPPGRGAYYNEQFF. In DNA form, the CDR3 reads TGTGCCAGCACCCCACCGGGGCGGGGGGCTTACTACAATGAGCAGTTCTTC.

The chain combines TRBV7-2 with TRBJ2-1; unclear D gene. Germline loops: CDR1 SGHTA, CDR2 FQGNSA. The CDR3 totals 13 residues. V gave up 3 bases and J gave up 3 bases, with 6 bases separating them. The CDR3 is CASSFWDYNEQFF. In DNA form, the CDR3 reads TGTGCCAGCAGCTTCTGGGACTACAATGAGCAGTTCTTC.

CDR3 amino acids: CASSLREKMDGYTF. In DNA, the CDR3 is TGTGCCAGCAGTCTAAGGGAAAAGATGGATGGCTACACCTTC. This chain uses TRBV14 with TRBJ1-2; D is unclear. Germline loops: CDR1 SGHDN, CDR2 FVKESK. V was shortened by 6 bases and J by 6 bases, with 17 bases between the two germline ends. The length of the CDR3 is 14 residues. The variable domain in full, completed from reference TRBV14 and TRBJ1-2, reads EAGVTQFPSHSVIEKGQTVTLRCDPISGHDNLYWYRRVMGKEIKFLLHFVKESKQDESGMPNNRFLAERTGGTYSTLKVQPAELEDSGVYFCASSLREKMDGYTFGSGTRLTVV.

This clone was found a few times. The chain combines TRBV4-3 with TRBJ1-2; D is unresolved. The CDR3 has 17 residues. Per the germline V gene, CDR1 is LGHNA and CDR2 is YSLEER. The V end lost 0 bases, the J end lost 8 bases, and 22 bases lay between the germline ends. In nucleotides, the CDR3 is TGCGCCAGCAGCCAAGAAGGGCTTCGCGGGGTTCTAGACGGCTACACCTTC. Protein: CASSQEGLRGVLDGYTF.

The CDR3 protein is CASSPTGPNTEAFF. The CDR3 DNA sequence: TGTGCCAGCAGCCCTACAGGGCCGAACACTGAAGCTTTCTTT. The genes are TRBV11-3 and TRBJ1-1, with D possibly TRBD1 on 6 matching bases. The V end lost 5 bases, the J end lost 1 base, and 11 bases lay between the germline ends. CDR1 SGHNT and CDR2 YENEEA come from the germline V gene. CDR3 length: 14 amino acids.

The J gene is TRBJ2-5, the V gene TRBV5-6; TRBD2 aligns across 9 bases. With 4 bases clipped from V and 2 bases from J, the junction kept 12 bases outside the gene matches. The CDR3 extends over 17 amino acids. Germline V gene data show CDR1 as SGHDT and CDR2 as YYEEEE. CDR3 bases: TGTGCCAGCAGCCTATTCTGGCCTAGCGGGATTCAAGAGACCCAGTACTTC. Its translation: CASSLFWPSGIQETQYF. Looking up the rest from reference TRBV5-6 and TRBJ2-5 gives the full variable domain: DAGVTQSPTHLIKTRGQQVTLRCSPKSGHDTVSWYQQALGQGPQFIFQYYEEEERQRGNFPDRFSGHQFPNYSSELNVNALLLGDSALYLCASSLFWPSGIQETQYFGPGTRLLVL.

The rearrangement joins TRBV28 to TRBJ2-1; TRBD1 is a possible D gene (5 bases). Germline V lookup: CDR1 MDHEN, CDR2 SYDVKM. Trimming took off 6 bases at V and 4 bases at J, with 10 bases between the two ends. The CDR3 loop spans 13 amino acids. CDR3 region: CASSPNRYNEQFF. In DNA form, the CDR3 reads TGTGCCAGCAGCCCAAACAGGTACAATGAGCAGTTCTTC.

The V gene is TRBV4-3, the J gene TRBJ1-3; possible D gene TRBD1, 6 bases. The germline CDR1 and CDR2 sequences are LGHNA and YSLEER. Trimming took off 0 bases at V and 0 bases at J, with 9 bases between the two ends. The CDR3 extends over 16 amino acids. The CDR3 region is CASSQDWGASGNTIYF. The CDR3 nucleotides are TGCGCCAGCAGCCAAGATTGGGGGGCCTCTGGAAACACCATATATTTT.

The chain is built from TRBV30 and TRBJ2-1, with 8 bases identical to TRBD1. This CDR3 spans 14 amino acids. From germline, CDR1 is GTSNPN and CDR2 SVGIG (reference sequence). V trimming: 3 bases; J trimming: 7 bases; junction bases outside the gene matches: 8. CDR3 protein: CAWRPWDRQNEQFF. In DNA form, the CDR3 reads TGTGCCTGGAGACCCTGGGACAGGCAGAATGAGCAGTTCTTC. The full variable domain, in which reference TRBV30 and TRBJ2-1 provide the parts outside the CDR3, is SQTIHQWPATLVQPVGSPLSLECTVEGTSNPNLYWYRQAAGRGLQLLFYSVGIGQISSEVPQNLSASRPQDRQFILSSKKLLLSDSGFYLCAWRPWDRQNEQFFGPGTRLTVL.

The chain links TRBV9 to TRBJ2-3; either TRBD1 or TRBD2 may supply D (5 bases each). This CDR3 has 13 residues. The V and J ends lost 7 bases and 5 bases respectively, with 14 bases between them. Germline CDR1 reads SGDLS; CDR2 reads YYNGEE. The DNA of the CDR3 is TGTGCCAGCGGGGGAGTATCAGGAGATACGCAGTATTTT. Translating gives CASGGVSGDTQYF.

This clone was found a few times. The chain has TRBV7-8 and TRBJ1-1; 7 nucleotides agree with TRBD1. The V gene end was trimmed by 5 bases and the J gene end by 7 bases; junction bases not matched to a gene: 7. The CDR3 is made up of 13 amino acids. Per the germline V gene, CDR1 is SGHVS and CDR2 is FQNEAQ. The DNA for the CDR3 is TGTGCCAGCAGCAACCCGGGACAGCTTGAAGCTTTCTTT. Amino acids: CASSNPGQLEAFF.

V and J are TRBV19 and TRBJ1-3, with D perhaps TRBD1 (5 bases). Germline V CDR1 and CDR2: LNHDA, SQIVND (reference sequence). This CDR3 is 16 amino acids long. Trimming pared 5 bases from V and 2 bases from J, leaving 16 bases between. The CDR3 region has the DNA TGTGCCAGTAGTCCCGCAGGGAGGAGGCCTGGAAACACCATATATTTT. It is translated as CASSPAGRRPGNTIYF.

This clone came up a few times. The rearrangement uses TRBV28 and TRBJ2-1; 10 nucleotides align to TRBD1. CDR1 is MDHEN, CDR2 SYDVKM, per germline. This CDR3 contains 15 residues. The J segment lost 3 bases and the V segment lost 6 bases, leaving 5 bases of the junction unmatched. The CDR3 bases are TGTGCCAGCAGCCGGGACAGGGGTATCTACAATGAGCAGTTCTTC. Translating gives CASSRDRGIYNEQFF.

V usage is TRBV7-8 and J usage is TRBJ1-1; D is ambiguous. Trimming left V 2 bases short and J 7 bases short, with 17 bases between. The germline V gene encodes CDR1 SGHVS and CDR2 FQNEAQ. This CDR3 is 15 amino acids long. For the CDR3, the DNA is TGTGCCAGCAGCTTATTTGCGGGGAGCTTGATTGAAGCTTTCTTT. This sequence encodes CASSLFAGSLIEAFF. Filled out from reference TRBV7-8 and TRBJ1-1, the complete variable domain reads GAGVSQSPRYKVAKRGQDVALRCDPISGHVSLFWYQQALGQGPEFLTYFQNEAQLDKSGLPSDRFFAERPEGSVSTLKIQRTQQEDSAVYLCASSLFAGSLIEAFFGQGTRLTVV.

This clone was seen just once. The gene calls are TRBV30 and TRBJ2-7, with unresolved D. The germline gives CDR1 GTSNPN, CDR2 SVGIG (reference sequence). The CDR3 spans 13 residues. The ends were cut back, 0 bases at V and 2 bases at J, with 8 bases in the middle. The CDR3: CAWSVGTTYEQYF. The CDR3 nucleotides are TGTGCCTGGAGTGTAGGAACCACCTACGAGCAGTACTTC.

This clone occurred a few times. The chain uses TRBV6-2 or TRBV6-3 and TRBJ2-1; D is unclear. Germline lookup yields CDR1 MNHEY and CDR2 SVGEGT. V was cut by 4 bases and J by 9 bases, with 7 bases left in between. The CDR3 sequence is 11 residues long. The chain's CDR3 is CASSSTREQFF. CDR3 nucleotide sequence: TGTGCCAGCAGTTCAACCCGTGAGCAGTTCTTC.